This is a list of T cell receptor beta chains from one sample in a study of blood T cell repertoires in COVID-19. This table comes from immunoSEQ multiplex PCR, and its TCRdb copy is limited to in-frame clones, with some not included. This sample yields fewer than 600,000 clones, of which roughly 88% are seen a single time; approximately 2% belongs to the top ten. The material sequenced was PBMCs or T cells enriched from blood (not recorded which). These receptors came from a woman in her thirties or forties who had recovered from COVID-19. Each CDR3 is given with its conserved first and last residue. The D gene is left open where the match is weak. A clone size is listed for some rows: how often the clone was seen (once, few, many), or a class if it is expanded.

CANSSDRDYEQYF	TGCGCCAACAGCTCGGACAGGGATTACGAGCAGTACTTC	.	TRBV5-1	TRBJ2-7	TRBD1	13
CASSSQGAGDTEAFF	TGTGCCAGCAGCTCCCAGGGGGCAGGGGACACTGAAGCTTTCTTT	.	TRBV5-4	TRBJ1-1	TRBD1	15
CAIRGQGGSDTQYF	TGTGCCATCCGGGGACAGGGGGGCTCAGATACGCAGTATTTT	.	TRBV10-3	TRBJ2-3	TRBD1	14
CAISESDRTGGNF	TGTGCCATCAGTGAGTCAGATCGGACAGGGGGGAACTTT	.	TRBV10-3	TRBJ1-1	TRBD1	13
CASSTDPSGDEADTQYF	TGTGCCAGTAGTACCGACCCCAGCGGAGACGAGGCAGATACGCAGTATTTT	.	TRBV19	TRBJ2-3	.	17
CASSPPAGGDTQYF	TGTGCCAGCTCCCCCCCAGCGGGAGGGGATACGCAGTATTTT	.	TRBV18	TRBJ2-3	TRBD2	14
CSVETKWNEQFF	TGCAGCGTCGAGACAAAGTGGAATGAGCAGTTCTTC	.	TRBV29-1	TRBJ2-1	.	12
CASSFAGAYNEQFF	TGTGCCAGCAGTTTTGCAGGGGCCTACAATGAGCAGTTCTTC	.	TRBV27	TRBJ2-1	.	14
CASSSSGSSYEQYF	TGTGCCAGCAGTTCTAGCGGCAGCTCCTACGAGCAGTACTTC	.	TRBV6-5	TRBJ2-7	TRBD2	14
CASSPGDGGRMNTEAFF	TGTGCCAGCAGCCCAGGTGATGGGGGCAGGATGAACACTGAAGCTTTCTTT	few	TRBV14	TRBJ1-1	.	17
CATSRSGTSGEQFF	TGTGCCACCAGCAGATCTGGGACTTCTGGTGAGCAGTTCTTC	.	TRBV15	TRBJ2-1	.	14
CASSFALAGGSYNEQFF	TGTGCCAGCAGCTTCGCTTTAGCGGGAGGTTCCTACAATGAGCAGTTCTTC	few	TRBV7-2	TRBJ2-1	TRBD2	17
CASSNRGSRPYEQYF	TGTGCCAGTAGTAATAGGGGTTCGCGTCCCTACGAGCAGTACTTC	.	TRBV19	TRBJ2-7	.	15
CATSDTGYVQYF	TGTGCCACCAGTGATACAGGGTATGTGCAGTACTTC	.	TRBV24-1	TRBJ2-7	.	12
CASSLAVKTHTEAFF	TGTGCCAGCAGCTTGGCCGTGAAGACTCACACTGAAGCTTTCTTT	.	TRBV5-4	TRBJ1-1	.	15
CASSNRANTGELFF	TGTGCCAGCAGCAACAGGGCGAACACCGGGGAGCTGTTTTTT	.	TRBV9	TRBJ2-2	.	14
CASSLVGWAIEAFF	TGTGCCAGCAGCCTCGTGGGTTGGGCGATTGAAGCTTTCTTT	.	TRBV5-5	TRBJ1-1	.	14
CASSRGPTDTQYF	TGTGCCAGTAGTCGAGGGCCCACAGATACGCAGTATTTT	.	TRBV19	TRBJ2-3	.	13
CASSTRQASPEAFF	TGCGCCAGCAGCACGCGACAGGCCAGCCCTGAAGCTTTCTTT	.	TRBV5-1	TRBJ1-1	.	14
CASSSSGLAGVGQETQYF	TGCGCCAGCAGCTCGTCGGGGCTAGCGGGAGTAGGCCAAGAGACCCAGTACTTC	once	TRBV5-1	TRBJ2-5	TRBD2	18
CASRLDRAAFF	TGTGCCAGTAGGCTGGACAGGGCGGCTTTCTTT	.	TRBV19	TRBJ1-1	TRBD1	11
CASSFSRRNTEAFF	TGCGCCAGCAGCTTTTCACGGAGGAACACTGAAGCTTTCTTT	.	TRBV5-1	TRBJ1-1	.	14
CAIPSGREAKNTGELFF	TGTGCCATCCCCTCAGGGCGGGAGGCGAAGAACACCGGGGAGCTGTTTTTT	.	TRBV10-3	TRBJ2-2	TRBD2	17
CASRGGGSLGGYTF	TGTGCCAGCCGCGGAGGGGGCTCGTTAGGTGGCTACACCTTC	.	TRBV6-5	TRBJ1-2	TRBD1	14
CALTLWTGNTEAFF	TGTGCCTTAACTCTTTGGACAGGGAACACTGAAGCTTTCTTT	.	TRBV30	TRBJ1-1	TRBD1	14
CASSPAGSYNEQFF	TGTGCCAGCAGCCCAGCGGGCTCCTACAATGAGCAGTTCTTC	.	TRBV6-4	TRBJ2-1	.	14
CASSRGLAGDPGYEQYF	TGTGCCAGCTCACGTGGACTAGCGGGAGATCCCGGGTACGAGCAGTACTTC	.	TRBV18	TRBJ2-7	TRBD2	17
CASSVGLDLYTDTQYF	TGTGCCAGCAGCGTAGGACTAGACCTATACACAGATACGCAGTATTTT	.	TRBV5-4	TRBJ2-3	TRBD2	16
CASSLSAGGVGEQYF	TGTGCCAGCAGCTTGTCGGCGGGAGGGGTAGGCGAGCAGTACTTC	.	TRBV7-6	TRBJ2-7	TRBD2	15